A single sample gave rise to the 26 T cell receptor beta chains below, sequenced in a study of cytomegalovirus exposure and HLA in healthy donors. Primers: 60 Vbeta forward and 13 Jbeta reverse. Here immunoSEQ multiplex PCR was the method, and the copy in TCRdb shows in-frame clones only, minus some. This sample carries around 140,000 clones, roughly 79% of them seen once, and the ten largest clones take approximately 1.6%. Sequenced: PBMCs. The receptor source for this set is a woman aged 18 to 35 in good health and CMV-seronegative.

J is TRBJ2-2 and V is TRBV25-1, with a tentative D call TRBD2 (6 bases). From germline, CDR1 is MGHDK and CDR2 SYGVNS. Trimming took off 11 bases at V and 5 bases at J, with 18 bases between the two ends. CDR3 length: 14 residues. As DNA, the CDR3 is TGTGCCGCGGGGCCCGGGAGTTGGACCGGGGAGCTGTTTTTT. It is translated as CAAGPGSWTGELFF. The full variable domain, its missing parts supplied by reference TRBV25-1 and TRBJ2-2, is EADIYQTPRYLVIGTGKKITLECSQTMGHDKMYWYQQDPGMELHLIHYSYGVNSTEKGDLSSESTVSRIRTEHFPLTLESARPSHTSQYLCAAGPGSWTGELFFGEGSRLTVL.

This chain connects TRBV5-6 to TRBJ2-1; TRBD2 matches at 9 bases. Unmatched junction bases numbered 12, after V lost 0 bases and J lost 8 bases. Germline lookup yields CDR1 SGHDT and CDR2 YYEEEE. This CDR3 is 17 amino acids long. In DNA, the CDR3 is TGTGCCAGCAGCTTGGATCTGACTAGCGGAAGATCGGATGAGCAGTTCTTC. This translates into CASSLDLTSGRSDEQFF.

The chain carries TRBV6-5 and TRBJ2-3; D is possibly TRBD2 (6 bases). Germline CDR1 MNHEY, CDR2 SVGAGI. With 2 bases removed from V and 9 bases from J, the gap between germline ends came to 12 bases. There are 13 residues in the CDR3. The CDR3 protein is CASSYGREGTQYF. CDR3 bases: TGTGCCAGCAGTTACGGGCGGGAAGGCACGCAGTATTTT.

This chain links TRBV6-5 with TRBJ1-1; perhaps TRBD1 as D (5 bases). This CDR3 has 15 amino acids. Trimming took off 5 bases at V and 1 base at J, with 14 bases between the two ends. Germline V gene data show CDR1 as MNHEY and CDR2 as SVGAGI. CDR3 loop: CASSRIDRPNTEAFF. The CDR3 region has the DNA TGTGCCAGCAGTCGGATCGACAGACCGAACACTGAAGCTTTCTTT.

The genes are TRBV21-1 and TRBJ2-7; no DNA check was done on the table's D call, TRBD2. TRBV21-1 is noted as a pseudogene. The CDR3 is made up of 18 amino acids. DNA of the CDR3: TGTGCCAGCAGCAGTACCGGGACTAGCGGGAGGCCCCCCTACGAGCAGTACTTC. This gives the protein CASSSTGTSGRPPYEQYF.

The J gene is TRBJ2-6, the V gene TRBV5-1; TRBD2 might be the D (5 bases). The length of the CDR3 is 15 residues. The germline V gene encodes CDR1 SGHRS and CDR2 YFSETQ. Trimming shortened V by 1 base and J by 4 bases, and 9 bases separated the two germline ends. As DNA, the CDR3 is TGCGCCAGCAGCTTGCGGGGAGACGGGGCCAACGTCCTGACTTTC. Translation gives CASSLRGDGANVLTF.

The chain carries TRBV6-6 and TRBJ1-2, with D maybe TRBD1 (5 bases). The V and J ends lost 8 bases and 7 bases respectively, with 17 bases between them. In germline, CDR1 is MNHNY, CDR2 SVGAGI (reference sequence). The CDR3 consists of 13 residues. CDR3 DNA: TGTGCCAGCGGGGGGAAAAGGTCGGTTGGCTACACCTTC. This codes for CASGGKRSVGYTF.

CDR3 DNA: TGTGCCAGTAGCGGGGACACCGGGGAGCTGTTTTTT. Amino acid sequence: CASSGDTGELFF. The rearrangement joins TRBV6-4 to TRBJ2-2; 8 nucleotides match TRBD2. V shed 9 bases, J shed 3 bases, and the junction held 0 bases outside the gene matches. CDR1 MRHNA and CDR2 SNTAGT come from the germline V gene. This CDR3 is built from 12 residues.

The chain has TRBV7-9 and TRBJ2-5; D remains unclear. Germline CDR1 SEHNR, CDR2 FQNEAQ (reference sequence). The CDR3 spans 15 residues. Between the trimmed V and J ends, which lost 1 base and 5 bases, there was a span of 14 bases. DNA for the CDR3: TGTGCCAGCAGCTTAGTCTCTCGGTTGAAGGAGACCCAGTACTTC. Protein product: CASSLVSRLKETQYF. Supplemented by reference TRBV7-9 and TRBJ2-5, the full variable domain reads DTGVSQNPRHKITKRGQNVTFRCDPISEHNRLYWYRQTLGQGPEFLTYFQNEAQLEKSRLLSDRFSAERPKGSFSTLEIQRTEQGDSAMYLCASSLVSRLKETQYFGPGTRLLVL.

The chain couples TRBV27 to TRBJ1-3; 8 bases align to TRBD1. CDR1 is MNHEY, CDR2 SMNVEV, per germline (reference sequence). The CDR3 contains 14 residues. The V and J ends lost 6 bases and 7 bases, in that order; junction bases with no gene match: 8. The CDR3, as DNA: TGTGCCAGCAGCGAAGCGCAGGGGGCGAACACCATATATTTT. This codes for CASSEAQGANTIYF.

This clone has just a few counts. This chain uses TRBV30 with TRBJ1-5, with D perhaps matching TRBD1 (5 bases). The CDR3 spans 13 residues. Germline-derived CDR1 and CDR2 are GTSNPN and SVGIG (reference sequence). V lost 7 bases to trimming and J lost 0 bases, with 10 bases between them. The CDR3 DNA sequence: TGTGCCTACTCACAGGATAGCAATCAGCCCCAGCATTTT. It encodes CAYSQDSNQPQHF.

CDR3 sequence reads: CASSLFAGRQPQHF. Written as DNA, the CDR3 is TGTGCCAGCAGTTTATTTGCGGGGAGGCAGCCCCAGCATTTT. The V call is TRBV27, the J call TRBJ1-5; D gene unclear. The CDR3 length is 14 residues. Looked up from germline, CDR1 is MNHEY and CDR2 is SMNVEV (reference sequence). The V and J ends lost 1 base and 7 bases respectively, with 11 bases between them.

This sequence joins TRBV2 and TRBJ1-2; TRBD1 might be the D (6 bases). The V gene lost 7 bases and the J gene lost 8 bases, with 20 bases spanning the gap. CDR1 and CDR2 from the germline V gene are SNHLY and FYNNEI. This CDR3 contains 14 residues. The chain's CDR3 is CASITGKGTRGYTF. The CDR3 region has the DNA TGTGCCAGCATCACAGGTAAGGGGACACGGGGCTACACCTTC.

In its sample, this clone was seen once. The V and J genes are TRBV7-8 and TRBJ2-5, with 14 bases fitting TRBD2. J was trimmed by 4 bases and V by 5 bases; bases with no gene match: 6. Germline V CDR1 and CDR2: SGHVS, FQNEAQ. This CDR3 spans 16 amino acids. The CDR3, as DNA: TGTGCCAGCAGCCCATACGGACTAGCGGGAGGAGAGACCCAGTACTTC. Protein sequence: CASSPYGLAGGETQYF.

The chain joins TRBV11-3 to TRBJ2-1, with D unclear. Germline lookup yields CDR1 SGHNT and CDR2 YENEEA. V gave up 5 bases and J gave up 0 bases, with 8 bases separating them. CDR3 length: 14 amino acids. The CDR3 DNA is TGTGCCAGCAGCACCGGTTACTCCTACAATGAGCAGTTCTTC. This encodes CASSTGYSYNEQFF.

This chain uses TRBV11-2 with TRBJ2-7, with 8 bases lining up with TRBD1. The CDR3 runs 15 residues. Germline trimming cut 3 bases from V and 1 base from J; bases unmatched to any gene: 5. Germline CDR1 reads SGHAT; CDR2 reads FQNNGV. The CDR3 is CASSFNGTGSYEQYF. CDR3 bases: TGTGCCAGCAGCTTTAACGGGACAGGATCCTACGAGCAGTACTTC.

This clone was detected once. This chain joins TRBV7-9 and TRBJ2-4; possible D gene TRBD2, 5 bases. V was clipped by 4 bases and J by 0 bases, with 10 bases between them. Germline V lookup: CDR1 SEHNR, CDR2 FQNEAQ (reference sequence). This CDR3 comprises 15 residues. The CDR3 coding sequence is TGTGCCAGCAGCTCTCGGGGAATAGCCAAAAACATTCAGTACTTC. Amino acids: CASSSRGIAKNIQYF.

The CDR3 spells CASSLASDRDLKESNQPQHF. The DNA for the CDR3 is TGCGCCAGCAGCTTGGCCTCGGACAGGGATTTAAAGGAAAGCAATCAGCCCCAGCATTTT. The rearrangement links TRBV5-1 to TRBJ1-5, with TRBD1 matching 8 bases. The V segment lost 0 bases and the J segment 1 base; nucleotides outside the gene matches: 15. CDR3 size: 20 residues. Looked up from germline, CDR1 is SGHRS and CDR2 is YFSETQ.

The chain employs TRBV27 and TRBJ1-2, with 9 nucleotides matching TRBD1. CDR1 and CDR2 (germline): MNHEY, SMNVEV (reference sequence). There are 15 residues in the CDR3. After removal of 2 bases from V and 8 bases from J, the junction contained 9 bases not matched to a gene. This CDR3 reads CASSLTGQGFEGYTF. CDR3 nucleotides: TGTGCCAGCAGTTTAACCGGACAGGGGTTCGAGGGCTACACCTTC.

V gene TRBV4-1 combines with J gene TRBJ1-2; no definite D call. V was cut by 1 base and J by 4 bases, with 7 bases left in between. Germline CDR1 MGHRA, CDR2 YSYEKL. The CDR3 loop spans 13 amino acids. The CDR3 reads CASSQVPGYGYTF. The CDR3 nucleotides read TGCGCCAGCAGCCAAGTGCCCGGCTATGGCTACACCTTC.

The CDR3 DNA reads as TGTGCCAGCAGCTTAGACAGCTACGAGCAGTACTTC. This gives the protein CASSLDSYEQYF. The chain carries TRBV13 and TRBJ2-7; D is undetermined. The V and J ends lost 1 base and 3 bases respectively, with 4 bases between them. From germline, CDR1 is PRHDT and CDR2 FYEKMQ (reference sequence). The CDR3 consists of 12 residues. The entire variable domain, with the rest obtained from reference TRBV13 and TRBJ2-7, is as follows: AAGVIQSPRHLIKEKRETATLKCYPIPRHDTVYWYQQGPGQDPQFLISFYEKMQSDKGSIPDRFSAQQFSDYHSELNMSSLELGDSALYFCASSLDSYEQYFGPGTRLTVT.

This clone was observed once. The rearrangement links TRBV30 to TRBJ2-5; maybe TRBD2 (5 bases). The last part of the DNA fits TRBJ2-7 better; the J call may be wrong. The length of the CDR3 is 14 residues. The germline V gene has CDR1 GTSNPN and CDR2 SVGIG (reference sequence). The CDR3 region is CAWKLAGPSGEQYF. CDR3 sequence (DNA): TGTGCCTGGAAACTTGCGGGCCCTAGTGGCGAGCAGTACTTC.

In this sample, this clone turned up once. The chain is built from TRBV7-9 and TRBJ1-1; the D is unclear. Trimming cost V 5 bases and J 7 bases, with 14 bases left between them. The CDR3 runs 13 residues. Per germline, CDR1 SEHNR and CDR2 FQNEAQ (reference sequence). Here the CDR3 DNA reads TGTGCCAGCAGCCCCAGTGGTCGGGTTGAAGCTTTCTTT. This codes for CASSPSGRVEAFF.

V usage is TRBV5-6 and J usage is TRBJ2-7; TRBD1 aligns across 9 bases. V trimming: 3 bases; J trimming: 2 bases; junction bases outside the gene matches: 6. There are 15 residues in the CDR3. CDR1 and CDR2 (germline): SGHDT, YYEEEE. The CDR3, as DNA: TGTGCCAGCAGCTCAAGACAGGGGGTAACCTACGAGCAGTACTTC. Amino acids: CASSSRQGVTYEQYF. Full variable domain (rest looked up from reference TRBV5-6 and TRBJ2-7): DAGVTQSPTHLIKTRGQQVTLRCSPKSGHDTVSWYQQALGQGPQFIFQYYEEEERQRGNFPDRFSGHQFPNYSSELNVNALLLGDSALYLCASSSRQGVTYEQYFGPGTRLTVT.

There are a few counts of this clone. This chain links TRBV5-1 with TRBJ2-7; perhaps TRBD1 as D (5 bases). From germline, CDR1 is SGHRS and CDR2 YFSETQ. This CDR3 has 14 residues. Deletions cut 1 base from V and 6 bases from J, with 14 bases between. CDR3 region: CASSLSRQSGEQYF. In nucleotides, the CDR3 is TGCGCCAGCAGCTTGTCGAGACAGAGTGGCGAGCAGTACTTC.

CDR3 protein: CASSALAGGQKNIQYF. CDR3 in DNA: TGTGCCAGCAGTGCCCTAGCGGGAGGTCAAAAAAACATTCAGTACTTC. The V and J genes are TRBV6-1 and TRBJ2-4, with 11 positions matching TRBD2. J was trimmed by 4 bases and V by 4 bases; bases with no gene match: 6. Germline values: CDR1 MNHNS, CDR2 SASEGT. There are 16 residues in the CDR3.